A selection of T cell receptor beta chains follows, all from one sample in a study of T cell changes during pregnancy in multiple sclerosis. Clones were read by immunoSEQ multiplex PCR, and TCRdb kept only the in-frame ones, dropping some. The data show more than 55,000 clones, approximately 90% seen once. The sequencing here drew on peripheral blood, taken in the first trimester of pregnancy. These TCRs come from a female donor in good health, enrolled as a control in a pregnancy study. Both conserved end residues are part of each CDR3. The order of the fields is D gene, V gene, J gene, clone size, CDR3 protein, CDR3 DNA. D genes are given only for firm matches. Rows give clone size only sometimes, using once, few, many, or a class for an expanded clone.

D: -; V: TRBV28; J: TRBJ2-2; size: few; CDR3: CASSLQYTGELFF; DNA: TGTGCCAGCAGTTTACAGTACACCGGGGAGCTGTTTTTT
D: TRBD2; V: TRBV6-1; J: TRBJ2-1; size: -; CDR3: CASSEGGGLPNEQFF; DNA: TGTGCCAGCAGTGAAGGCGGGGGACTCCCCAATGAGCAGTTCTTC
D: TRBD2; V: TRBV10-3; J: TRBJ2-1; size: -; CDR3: CAIRGAGDTSGYNEQFF; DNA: TGTGCCATCAGAGGGGCAGGGGACACTAGCGGTTACAATGAGCAGTTCTTC
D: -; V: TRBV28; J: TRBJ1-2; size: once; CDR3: CASSSYAGHYGYTF; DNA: TGTGCCAGCAGTTCATATGCAGGGCACTATGGCTACACCTTC
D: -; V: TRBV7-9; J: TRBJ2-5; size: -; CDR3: CASSPRPGQETQYF; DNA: TGTGCCAGCAGCCCCCGACCGGGCCAAGAGACCCAGTACTTC
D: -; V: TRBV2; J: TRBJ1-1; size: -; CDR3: CAIKREMNTEAFF; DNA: TGTGCCATTAAGAGAGAAATGAACACTGAAGCTTTCTTT
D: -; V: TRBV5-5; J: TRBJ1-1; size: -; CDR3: CASSLASGTEAFF; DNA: TGTGCCAGCAGCTTGGCATCCGGGACTGAAGCTTTCTTT
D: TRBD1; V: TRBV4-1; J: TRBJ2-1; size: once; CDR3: CASSQFWDRANEQFF; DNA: TGCGCCAGCAGCCAATTTTGGGACAGGGCGAATGAGCAGTTCTTC
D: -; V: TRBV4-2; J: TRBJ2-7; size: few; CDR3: CASSQHLGQGGYEQYF; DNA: TGTGCCAGCAGCCAACACCTCGGACAGGGAGGGTACGAGCAGTACTTC
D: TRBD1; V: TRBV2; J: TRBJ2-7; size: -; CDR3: CASRTTGGNEQYF; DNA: TGTGCCAGCAGGACGACAGGGGGGAACGAGCAGTACTTC
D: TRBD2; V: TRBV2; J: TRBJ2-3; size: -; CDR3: CASSLGGSTDTQYF; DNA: TGTGCCAGCAGTTTGGGGGGGAGCACAGATACGCAGTATTTT
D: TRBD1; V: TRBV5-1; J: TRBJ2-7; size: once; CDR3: CASSAQGNPVYEQYF; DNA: TGCGCCAGCAGTGCACAGGGGAATCCGGTATACGAGCAGTACTTC
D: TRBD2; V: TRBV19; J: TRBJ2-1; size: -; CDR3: CASSIDIVLGLAGAGGEQFF; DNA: TGTGCCAGTAGTATAGATATAGTATTGGGACTAGCGGGAGCTGGTGGTGAGCAGTTCTTC
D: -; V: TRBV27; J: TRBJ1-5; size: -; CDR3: CASSFTGSNQPQHF; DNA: TGTGCCAGCAGTTTTACAGGGAGCAATCAGCCCCAGCATTTT
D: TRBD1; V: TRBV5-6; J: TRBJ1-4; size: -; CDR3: CASSLYYRQGGEKLFF; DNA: TGTGCCAGCAGCTTGTACTACCGACAGGGGGGCGAAAAACTGTTTTTT
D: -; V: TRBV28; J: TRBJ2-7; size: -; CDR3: CASSVTVNYEQYF; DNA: TGTGCCAGCAGTGTGACAGTTAACTACGAGCAGTACTTC
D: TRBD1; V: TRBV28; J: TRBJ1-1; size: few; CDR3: CASSQPGTVLTEAFF; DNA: TGTGCCAGCAGTCAACCCGGGACAGTTCTCACTGAAGCTTTCTTT
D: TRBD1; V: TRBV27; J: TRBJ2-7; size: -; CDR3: CASSSTGSYEQYF; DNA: TGTGCCAGCAGTTCGACAGGGTCCTACGAGCAGTACTTC
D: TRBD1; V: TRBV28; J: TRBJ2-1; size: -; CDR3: CASSPGQLIYNEQFF; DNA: TGTGCCAGCAGTCCGGGACAGTTAATCTACAATGAGCAGTTCTTC
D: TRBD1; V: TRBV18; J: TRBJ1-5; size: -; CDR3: CASSGTGTGQPQHF; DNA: TGTGCCAGCTCCGGGACAGGGACAGGACAGCCCCAGCATTTT
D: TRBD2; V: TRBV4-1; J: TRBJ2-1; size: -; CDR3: CASSQEPGLAYYNEQFF; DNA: TGCGCCAGCAGCCAGGAGCCGGGACTAGCTTATTACAATGAGCAGTTCTTC
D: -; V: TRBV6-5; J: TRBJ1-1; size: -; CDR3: CASSQSTGPNTEAFF; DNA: TGTGCCAGCAGTCAATCGACAGGACCGAACACTGAAGCTTTCTTT
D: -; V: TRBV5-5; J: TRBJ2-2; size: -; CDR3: CASSLLDTGELFF; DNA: TGTGCCAGCAGCTTGCTCGACACCGGGGAGCTGTTTTTT
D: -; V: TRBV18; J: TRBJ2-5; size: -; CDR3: CASSRAGETQYF; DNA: TGTGCCAGCTCACGGGCGGGGGAGACCCAGTACTTC
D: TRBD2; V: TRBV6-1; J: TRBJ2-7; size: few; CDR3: CASSEDSGGPYEQYF; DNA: TGTGCCAGCAGTGAAGATTCGGGAGGGCCTTACGAGCAGTACTTC
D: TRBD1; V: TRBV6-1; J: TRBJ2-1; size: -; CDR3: CASRGQSSYNEQFF; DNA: TGTGCCAGCAGGGGACAGAGCTCCTACAATGAGCAGTTCTTC
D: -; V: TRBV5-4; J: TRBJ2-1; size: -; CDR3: CASSSRRENVEKFF; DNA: TGTGCCAGCAGCTCCCGCCGGGAGAATGTCGAAAAGTTCTTC
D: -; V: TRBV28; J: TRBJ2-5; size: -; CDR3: CASSNRDFQETQYF; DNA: TGTGCCAGCAGTAATCGGGACTTTCAAGAGACCCAGTACTTC
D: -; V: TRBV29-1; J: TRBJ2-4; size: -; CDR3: CSEPSSCGEAKNIQYF; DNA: TGCAGCGAACCCTCTTCTTGTGGGGAGGCCAAAAACATTCAGTACTTC
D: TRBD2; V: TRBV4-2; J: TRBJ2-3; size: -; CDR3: CASSQGLAGGPGTDTQYF; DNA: TGTGCCAGCAGCCAAGGCCTAGCGGGAGGGCCAGGCACAGATACGCAGTATTTT